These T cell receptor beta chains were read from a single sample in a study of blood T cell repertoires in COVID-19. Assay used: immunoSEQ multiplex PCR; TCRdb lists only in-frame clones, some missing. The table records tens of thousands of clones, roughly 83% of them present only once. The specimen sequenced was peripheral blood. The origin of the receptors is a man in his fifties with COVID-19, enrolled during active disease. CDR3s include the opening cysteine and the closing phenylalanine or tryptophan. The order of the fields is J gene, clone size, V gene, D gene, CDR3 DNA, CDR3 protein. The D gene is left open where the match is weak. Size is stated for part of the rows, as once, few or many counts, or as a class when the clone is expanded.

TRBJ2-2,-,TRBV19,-,TGTGCCAGTAGTATGCGGAGGGACACCGGGGAGCTGTTTTTT,CASSMRRDTGELFF
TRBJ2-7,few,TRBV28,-,TGTGCCAGCAAGGGAGGCTTGATCCTCGAGCAGTACTTC,CASKGGLILEQYF
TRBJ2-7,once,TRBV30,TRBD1,TGTGCCTGGAGTTCCGGGACAGGGATGATCGAGCAGTACTTC,CAWSSGTGMIEQYF
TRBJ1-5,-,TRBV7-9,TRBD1,TGTGCCAGCAGCTTAGAAGGGGGCGGGCAGCCCCAGCATTTT,CASSLEGGGQPQHF
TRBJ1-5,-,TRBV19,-,TGTGCCAGTAGTATGGTACAGGTTGGGCTTAGCAATCAGCCCCAGCATTTT,CASSMVQVGLSNQPQHF
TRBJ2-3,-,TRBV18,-,TGTGCCAGCTCACCACCTGCCAGGACAGATACGCAGTATTTT,CASSPPARTDTQYF
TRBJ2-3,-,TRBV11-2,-,TGTGCCAGCAGCTCCCGCCTGGGTTGGTCCGAGGGTGCAGATACGCAGTATTTT,CASSSRLGWSEGADTQYF
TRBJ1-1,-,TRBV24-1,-,TGTGCCACCAGATCAATTGGGGGGACTGAAGCTTTCTTT,CATRSIGGTEAFF
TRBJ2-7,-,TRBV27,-,TGTGCCAGCGCGACTAGTTTGTTCTACGAGCAGTACTTC,CASATSLFYEQYF
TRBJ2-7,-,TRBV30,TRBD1,TGTGCCTGGAAGGACAGGGGGCTCTACGAGCAGTACTTC,CAWKDRGLYEQYF
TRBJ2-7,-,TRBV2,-,TGTGCCAGCAGTGAAGAGCAGGGATTCGAGCAGTACTTC,CASSEEQGFEQYF
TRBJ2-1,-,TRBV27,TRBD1,TGTGCCAGCAGCAATCGACAGGGCCCCAACAGTGAGCAGTTCTTC,CASSNRQGPNSEQFF
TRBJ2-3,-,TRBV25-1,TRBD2,TGTGCCAGCAGTGAATTAACGTCGGGAGGTCCCACAGATACGCAGTATTTT,CASSELTSGGPTDTQYF
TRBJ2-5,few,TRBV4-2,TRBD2,TGTGCCAGCAGCCAAGAACGGGAGGGCCCTGAGACCCAGTACTTC,CASSQEREGPETQYF
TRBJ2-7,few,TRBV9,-,TGTGCCAGCAGCGTAGTAGCAGGGGCATGGGTTTACGAGCAGTACTTC,CASSVVAGAWVYEQYF
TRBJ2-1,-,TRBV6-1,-,TGTGCCAGCAGTGGAGGAGGCACCTCCCGCGTAAATGAGCAGTTCTTC,CASSGGGTSRVNEQFF
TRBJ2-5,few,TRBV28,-,TGTGCCAGCAGTTCATACCGGGACTTAAAAGAGACCCAGTACTTC,CASSSYRDLKETQYF
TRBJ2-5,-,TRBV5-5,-,TGTGCCAGCAGCCTCCAGGTAGGGGCGGAGACCCAGTACTTC,CASSLQVGAETQYF
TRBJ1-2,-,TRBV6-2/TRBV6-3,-,TGTGCCAGCAGCCTGCAGAGAGGGATCTATGGCTACACCTTC,CASSLQRGIYGYTF
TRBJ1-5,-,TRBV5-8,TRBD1,TGTGCCGGGACCAGGGGGCTCGCAGCTCAGCCCCAGCATTTT,CAGTRGLAAQPQHF
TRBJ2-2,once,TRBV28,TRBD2,TGTGCCAGCAGTCGTAGCGGGAGCAACACCGGGGAGCTGTTTTTT,CASSRSGSNTGELFF
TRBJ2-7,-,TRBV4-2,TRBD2,TGTGCCAGCAGCCAAGTTACTAGCGGGTATAATTTCTACGAGCAGTACTTC,CASSQVTSGYNFYEQYF
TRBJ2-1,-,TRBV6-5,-,TGTGCCAGCAGTTCCACATCCTACAATGAGCAGTTCTTC,CASSSTSYNEQFF
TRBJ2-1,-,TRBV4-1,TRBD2,TGCGCCAGCGGGACTAGCGGGAACGAGGATGAGCAGTTCTTC,CASGTSGNEDEQFF
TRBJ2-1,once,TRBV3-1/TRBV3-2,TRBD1,TGTGCCAGCAGCCAAGATCGAAGGCCAGGGGGCTACAATGAGCAGTTCTTC,CASSQDRRPGGYNEQFF
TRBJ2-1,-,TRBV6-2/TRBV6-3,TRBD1,TGTGCCAGCAGTTACGACGTCGGGACAGCCTACAATGAGCAGTTCTTC,CASSYDVGTAYNEQFF
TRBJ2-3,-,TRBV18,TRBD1,TGTGCCAGCTCGCAGGACAGGGGTCGGACAGATACGCAGTATTTT,CASSQDRGRTDTQYF
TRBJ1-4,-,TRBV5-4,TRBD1,TGTGCCAGCAGCACCCGGACAGGAGCCAATGAAAAACTGTTTTTT,CASSTRTGANEKLFF
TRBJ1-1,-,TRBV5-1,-,TGCGCCAGCAGCGTTGACACTTTAGTGTCTGAAGCTTTCTTT,CASSVDTLVSEAFF
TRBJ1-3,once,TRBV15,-,TGTGCCACCAGCAGAGCGAGGACTGGAAACACCATATATTTT,CATSRARTGNTIYF
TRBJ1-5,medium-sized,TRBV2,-,TGTGCCAGCATGCGCTCGAGGGAAAGCAATCAGCCCCAGCATTTT,CASMRSRESNQPQHF
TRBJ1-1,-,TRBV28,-,TGTGCCAGCACCCTCCAGACTGAAGCTTTCTTT,CASTLQTEAFF
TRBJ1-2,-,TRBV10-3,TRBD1,TGTGCCATCAGTAACCCCGGACAGGGGGAGGGTGGCTACACCTTC,CAISNPGQGEGGYTF
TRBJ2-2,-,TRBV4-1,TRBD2,TGCGCCAGCAGCCAAGATCGGTTTACTAGCGTGAACACCGGGGAGCTGTTTTTT,CASSQDRFTSVNTGELFF
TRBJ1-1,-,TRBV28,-,TGTGCCAGCAGTTTTAACAGGAACACTGAAGCTTTCTTT,CASSFNRNTEAFF
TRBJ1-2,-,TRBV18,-,TGTGCCAGCTCACCATCAAGGGGTGGGTATGATGGCTACACCTTC,CASSPSRGGYDGYTF
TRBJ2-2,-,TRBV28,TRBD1,TGTGCCAGCTGGACAGGGTTTGTCGGGGAGCTGTTTTTT,CASWTGFVGELFF